The clone carrying this TCR beta chain was found once. The antigen is unknown. The source of the sample is a study of T cell responses to AZD1222 COVID-19 vaccine. Study-wide results and limits: It was only 6 or 7 AZD1222 recipients who were seropositive at baseline. Repertoire sampling was restricted to post-peak T cell response timepoints. Spike regions recognized by vaccine-associated CD4 TCRs spanned the protein, led by 160-218 and 743-854.

Using immunoSEQ multiplex PCR, the repertoire was profiled, and TCRdb retains in-frame clones only, with some absent. The sample contains about 160,000 clones, 90% to 95% of which appear only once. This CDR3 contains 13 residues. Looked up from germline, CDR1 is MNHEY and CDR2 is SVGAGI. This specimen consisted of peripheral blood, obtained on day 0 of MenACWY control vaccination. The chain uses TRBV6-5 and TRBJ1-1; D is perhaps TRBD1 (5 bases). This TCR was recovered from an adult in good health. CDR3 protein: CVSSGVLGTEAFF. The CDR3 nucleotides read TGTGTCTCCTCGGGGGTACTCGGCACTGAAGCTTTCTTT.